A selection of T cell receptor beta chains follows, all from one sample in a study of OX40 agonist ivuxolimab in advanced cancers. The table came from immunoSEQ multiplex PCR; TCRdb's copy has only in-frame clones and leaves some out. The profile shows 99,000 or so clones, 75% to 95% of them singletons. The starting material was CD4+ or CD8+ T cells sorted from blood, obtained in a trial of the OX40 agonist ivuxolimab. The receptors originated from an adult with an advanced solid tumor such as melanoma, head and neck, liver or kidney cancer. The CDR3 runs from the conserved cysteine through the conserved F or W. D genes are given only for firm matches. Expanded clones are given a class, and other clones once, few, many or no size at all.

abundance	v_gene	d_gene	j_gene	CDR3aa	CDR3nt
once	TRBV7-3	TRBD1	TRBJ1-1	CASSYSPGTGEAFF	TGTGCCAGCAGCTACTCCCCCGGGACAGGGGAAGCTTTCTTT
-	TRBV6-6	-	TRBJ1-1	CASSYGPGHKQAFF	TGTGCCAGCAGTTACGGGCCAGGCCACAAACAGGCTTTCTTT
-	TRBV7-8	TRBD2	TRBJ2-7	CASSLVLAGGYEQYF	TGTGCCAGCAGCTTAGTTCTAGCGGGAGGGTACGAGCAGTACTTC
-	TRBV7-6	-	TRBJ1-3	CASSLGHSSGNTIYF	TGTGCCAGCAGCCTGGGACATTCCTCTGGAAACACCATATATTTT
once	TRBV28	TRBD1	TRBJ2-7	CASIAQGQGRYEQYF	TGTGCCAGCATTGCCCAGGGACAGGGGAGGTACGAGCAGTACTTC
-	TRBV4-2	-	TRBJ1-4	CASSPGHAQGEKLFF	TGTGCCAGCAGCCCCGGGCACGCGCAAGGTGAAAAACTGTTTTTT
-	TRBV18	TRBD1	TRBJ1-5	CASSRGTDNQPQHF	TGTGCCAGCTCACGGGGGACAGACAATCAGCCCCAGCATTTT
-	TRBV7-9	-	TRBJ2-2	CASSLVGIENTGELFF	TGTGCCAGCAGCTTAGTCGGGATCGAGAACACCGGGGAGCTGTTTTTT
-	TRBV7-3	-	TRBJ2-5	CASSRTGGETQYF	TGTGCCAGCAGCAGGACTGGGGGAGAGACCCAGTACTTC
many	TRBV5-4	TRBD1	TRBJ1-2	CASSLDRGQVYGYTF	TGTGCCAGCAGCTTGGACAGGGGGCAGGTCTATGGCTACACCTTC
-	TRBV18	-	TRBJ2-5	CASSTYQETQYF	TGTGCCAGCTCAACGTACCAAGAGACCCAGTACTTC
-	TRBV5-6	-	TRBJ1-2	CASSSPATGNRAYGYTF	TGTGCCAGCAGCTCACCAGCCACAGGGAATAGAGCCTATGGCTACACCTTC
-	TRBV2	-	TRBJ2-2	CASSNTGELFF	TGTGCCAGTTCCAACACCGGGGAGCTGTTTTTT
-	TRBV14	TRBD2	TRBJ2-1	CASSQVSGTTGRVINEQFF	TGTGCCAGCAGCCAAGTATCTGGGACCACCGGGAGGGTGATCAATGAGCAGTTCTTC
-	TRBV28	TRBD1	TRBJ1-5	CASSLYSYRGVGNQPQHF	TGTGCCAGCAGTTTATACTCATACAGGGGAGTGGGCAATCAGCCCCAGCATTTT
-	TRBV6-4	TRBD1	TRBJ1-4	CASKSRDSNEKLFF	TGTGCCAGCAAATCCCGGGACAGTAATGAAAAACTGTTTTTT
-	TRBV12-1	-	TRBJ1-5	CASSFLGGPRSNQPQHF	TGTGCCAGCAGCTTTCTGGGGGGGCCCAGGAGCAATCAGCCCCAGCATTTT
-	TRBV4-2	-	TRBJ1-2	CASSQGEAYGYTF	TGTGCCAGCAGCCAAGGGGAGGCCTATGGCTACACCTTC
-	TRBV19	TRBD1	TRBJ1-1	CASTLSGQVKNTEAFF	TGTGCCAGTACCCTGTCGGGACAGGTGAAGAACACTGAAGCTTTCTTT
-	TRBV2	-	TRBJ2-3	CASSVESTDTQYF	TGTGCCAGCAGTGTGGAATCCACAGATACGCAGTATTTT
-	TRBV6-5	-	TRBJ2-6	CASRGHLSGANVLTF	TGTGCCAGCAGGGGGCACTTATCTGGGGCCAACGTCCTGACTTTC
-	TRBV9	TRBD2	TRBJ2-2	CASSVQTSANTGELFF	TGTGCCAGCAGCGTCCAGACTAGCGCCAACACCGGGGAGCTGTTTTTT
-	TRBV5-1	-	TRBJ2-7	CASSPDYTYLYEQYF	TGCGCCAGCAGCCCGGACTACACATACCTATACGAGCAGTACTTC
-	TRBV28	-	TRBJ2-3	CASSSPGRSGRPYF	TGTGCCAGCAGTTCCCCTGGACGGAGTGGCAGGCCGTATTTT
-	TRBV21-1	-	TRBJ2-5	CASSSRRTQETQYF	TGTGCCAGCAGCAGCAGACGGACCCAAGAGACCCAGTACTTC
-	TRBV4-2	TRBD1	TRBJ1-3	CASSRDRGGNTIYF	TGTGCCAGCAGCCGGGACAGGGGGGGAAACACCATATATTTT
-	TRBV6-6	TRBD1	TRBJ1-1	CASSGTAGDKGTEAFF	TGTGCCAGCAGCGGGACAGCGGGGGATAAGGGAACTGAAGCTTTCTTT
-	TRBV6-6	TRBD2	TRBJ2-3	CASSREGGWGADTQYF	TGTGCCAGCAGTCGGGAGGGCGGTTGGGGGGCAGATACGCAGTATTTT
-	TRBV28	-	TRBJ2-7	CASSSSSYEQYF	TGTGCCAGCAGTTCTAGCTCCTACGAGCAGTACTTC
-	TRBV28	-	TRBJ2-4	CASTSGTGGQGNIQYF	TGTGCCAGTACTTCTGGGACGGGGGGACAAGGGAACATTCAGTACTTC
-	TRBV28	-	TRBJ1-5	CASSLGQQNQPQHF	TGTGCCAGCAGTTTAGGGCAGCAGAATCAGCCCCAGCATTTT
-	TRBV4-2	TRBD2	TRBJ2-2	CASSQGSGRVITGELFF	TGTGCCAGCAGCCAAGGAAGCGGGAGGGTGATCACCGGGGAGCTGTTTTTT
-	TRBV27	TRBD2	TRBJ2-3	CASSPGLNRADTQYF	TGTGCCAGCAGTCCGGGACTAAATCGAGCAGATACGCAGTATTTT
few	TRBV18	-	TRBJ2-1	CASSPPIEAGPYNEQFF	TGTGCCAGCTCACCACCGATTGAGGCAGGTCCCTACAATGAGCAGTTCTTC
-	TRBV7-2	-	TRBJ2-3	CASSLDYASGTDTQYF	TGTGCCAGCAGCTTAGACTATGCTAGCGGCACAGATACGCAGTATTTT
-	TRBV6-5	-	TRBJ2-7	CASSEVETTEQYF	TGTGCCAGCAGTGAAGTCGAGACTACCGAGCAGTACTTC
once	TRBV7-8	-	TRBJ2-1	CASSRRRDPIAEQFF	TGTGCCAGCAGCCGACGACGGGACCCCATAGCTGAGCAGTTCTTC
-	TRBV4-3	TRBD2	TRBJ2-2	CASSPGRLAGETGELFF	TGCGCCAGCAGCCCAGGGAGGTTAGCGGGAGAAACCGGGGAGCTGTTTTTT
-	TRBV18	-	TRBJ1-2	CASSLDTMQLSGYTF	TGTGCCAGCTCACTTGACACTATGCAACTTAGTGGCTACACCTTC
few	TRBV7-9	-	TRBJ1-1	CASSYGGANTEAFF	TGTGCCAGCAGCTATGGGGGCGCGAACACTGAAGCTTTCTTT
-	TRBV5-4	TRBD1	TRBJ2-2	CASSLGTGGDTGELFF	TGTGCCAGCAGCCTGGGGACAGGGGGGGACACCGGGGAGCTGTTTTTT
once	TRBV4-3	TRBD2	TRBJ2-4	CASSQDWGTGALAGVIQYF	TGCGCCAGCAGCCAAGATTGGGGGACTGGGGCCCTAGCGGGAGTCATTCAGTACTTC
-	TRBV9	-	TRBJ1-5	CASSVGGIDNQPQHF	TGTGCCAGCAGCGTAGGGGGGATAGACAATCAGCCCCAGCATTTT
-	TRBV4-3	TRBD1	TRBJ2-7	CASSRTGTGGFEQYF	TGCGCCAGCAGCCGCACCGGGACAGGGGGCTTCGAGCAGTACTTC
once	TRBV6-1	-	TRBJ1-1	CASARDTNTEAFF	TGTGCCAGCGCCCGGGACACCAACACTGAAGCTTTCTTT
-	TRBV5-5	TRBD2	TRBJ2-7	CASSSGLVPYEQYF	TGTGCCAGCAGCTCTGGACTAGTTCCCTACGAGCAGTACTTC
-	TRBV7-2	TRBD2	TRBJ2-1	CASSLASGVSYNEQFF	TGTGCCAGCAGCTTAGCGAGCGGGGTTTCCTACAATGAGCAGTTCTTC
-	TRBV5-1	TRBD1	TRBJ1-1	CASSRDRVGDTEAFF	TGCGCCAGCAGCCGGGACAGGGTAGGGGACACTGAAGCTTTCTTT
-	TRBV11-2	-	TRBJ2-1	CASSTDTTWSNEQFF	TGTGCCAGCAGCACTGATACTACCTGGTCCAATGAGCAGTTCTTC
-	TRBV6-4	TRBD2	TRBJ2-1	CASSVAGTSGEQFF	TGTGCCAGCAGTGTCGCCGGGACTAGCGGCGAGCAGTTCTTC
-	TRBV10-1	TRBD1	TRBJ1-1	CASSAGQGGTEAFF	TGCGCCAGCAGTGCGGGACAGGGGGGCACTGAAGCTTTCTTT
-	TRBV9	-	TRBJ2-2	CASSASLGGELFF	TGTGCCAGCAGCGCCAGTCTTGGCGGGGAGCTGTTTTTT
-	TRBV5-1	TRBD2	TRBJ2-1	CASSPGLAGGQEQFF	TGCGCCAGCAGCCCCGGACTAGCGGGAGGACAAGAGCAGTTCTTC
few	TRBV7-2	-	TRBJ2-6	CASTAHSGANVLTF	TGTGCCAGCACTGCCCACTCTGGGGCCAACGTCCTGACTTTC
-	TRBV28	-	TRBJ2-1	CATVGIEQFF	TGTGCCACCGTTGGAATTGAGCAGTTCTTC
-	TRBV2	TRBD1	TRBJ2-7	CASRGQVSSYEQYF	TGTGCCAGCAGGGGACAGGTTAGCTCCTACGAGCAGTACTTC
-	TRBV13	-	TRBJ2-1	CASSSLNNEQFF	TGTGCCAGCAGCTCGTTAAACAATGAGCAGTTCTTC